The source of this T cell receptor beta chain is a study of T cell repertoires in ileal Crohn's disease. Study background: Median disease duration was approximately eight years; roughly 35% smoked at surgery.

Germline V gene lookup returns CDR1 MNHNY and CDR2 SVGAGI (reference sequence). V was shortened by 6 bases and J by 1 base, with 11 bases between the two germline ends. The CDR3 totals 14 residues. Stated time point: proximal margin of the surgical specimen (macroscopically non-inflamed). TCRdb's table, derived via immunoSEQ multiplex PCR, lists solely in-frame clones and lacks some. In the table there are 5,700 or so clones, about 73% of which are singletons. This clone was observed once. Antigen specificity is unknown. Study-level points and caveats: Mucosal expansions were suggested to be mainly CD8 T cells. Active smokers at surgery had more clonal expansions than non-smokers.

J is TRBJ2-3 and V is TRBV6-6; no clear D. This sequence was found in an adult with Crohn's disease. The specimen was ileal tissue. Here the CDR3 reads CASSPNSRTDTQYF. Here the CDR3 DNA reads TGTGCCAGCAGCCCAAACTCCCGCACAGATACGCAGTATTTT.